Described below is a single T cell receptor (beta chain) sequence and its context. Its antigen is still unknown. These data belong to a study of vaccination and CD4 T cells after COVID-19. Overall study: Post-COVID samples had a sampling time that fell a median around 100 days after diagnosis (range 35 to 161). Overlapping spike pools from SARS-CoV-2 and HCoV-NL63, HCoV-OC43 and HCoV-229E served as culture stimuli. Broader study findings: Investigators enrolled relatively few convalescent patients and included no early post-infection timepoints.

Treatment specified: roughly 10-day PBMC culture with coronavirus spike peptide pools or control peptides (ViraFEST assay). It was on days 3 and 7 that half the medium was replaced with fresh IL-2 medium. V shed 1 base and J shed 2 bases, with 9 bases lying between them. The CDR3 extends over 14 amino acids. Cultured CD4+ T cell DNA underwent sequencing with the Oncomine TCR Beta short-read assay. In TCRdb, the PCR reads were re-called with MiXCR into one record per CDR3 protein. Of tens of thousands of distinct CDR3 sequences in the sample, 60% were seen once. This chain links TRBV12-3 or TRBV12-4 with TRBJ2-7, with D perhaps assigned TRBD1 or TRBD2 (6 bases each). This sample comprised CD4+ T cells from blood, cultured in vitro, obtained after SARS-CoV-2 vaccination. The receptor comes from a human donor who received a COVID-19 vaccine. CDR3 residues: CASSLERGAYEQYF. Written as DNA, the CDR3 is TGTGCCAGCAGTTTAGAGAGGGGGGCCTACGAGCAGTACTTC.